The next 15 T cell receptor beta chains were all read from a single sample in a study of cytomegalovirus exposure and HLA in healthy donors (TCRdb year 2017). Receptors were amplified or captured by the immunoSEQ multiplex PCR assay. For the multiplex PCR, a mixture combining 60 forward primers for TCR Vbeta segments and 13 reverse primers for TCR Jbeta segments was used. TCRdb took over this immuneACCESS table, retaining in-frame rearrangements with V and J assigned. Such tables are incomplete; in checked studies, under half of the missing clones stem from an unresolved V gene, and the remainder is unexplained. This sample lists some 150,000 clones; about four fifths were detected once. Of the sample, 2% to 2.5% falls within the top ten clones. The material sequenced was PBMCs. These receptors originate from a man under 40 in good health and CMV-seronegative.

The chain combines TRBV2 with TRBJ1-4; tentative D call: TRBD1 (5 bases). The CDR3 is 13 residues long. The V end was cut by 8 bases, the J end by 6 bases, with 13 bases between. Per germline, CDR1 SNHLY and CDR2 FYNNEI. This CDR3 reads CASGRGIDEKLFF. Here the CDR3 DNA reads TGTGCCAGCGGGAGGGGAATTGATGAAAAACTGTTTTTT.

This clone appeared once. This chain uses TRBV27 with TRBJ2-7; 9 nucleotides agree with TRBD1. The CDR3 sequence is 13 residues long. Germline V gives CDR1 MNHEY, CDR2 SMNVEV (reference sequence). The V segment lost 3 bases and the J segment 4 bases; nucleotides outside the gene matches: 1. CDR3 in amino acids: CASSFGTGYEQYF. CDR3 nucleotide sequence: TGTGCCAGCAGTTTTGGGACAGGGTACGAGCAGTACTTC.

In DNA, the CDR3 is TGTGCCAGCAGCCCTACGACAGGGTGGGGTCGCGAGCAGTACTTC. Protein product: CASSPTTGWGREQYF. J is TRBJ2-7 and V is TRBV5-6; 7 bases are shared with TRBD1. The J segment lost 6 bases and the V segment lost 4 bases, leaving 13 bases of the junction unmatched. CDR1 and CDR2 (germline): SGHDT, YYEEEE. The CDR3 loop spans 15 amino acids.

The chain employs TRBV30 and TRBJ1-2; tentative D call: TRBD1 (5 bases). Germline lookup yields CDR1 GTSNPN and CDR2 SVGIG (reference sequence). The ends were cut back, 0 bases at V and 4 bases at J, with 15 bases in the middle. This CDR3 has 15 amino acids. The CDR3 DNA reads as TGTGCCTGGAGTGTACGGCAGGGACTAGGCTATGGCTACACCTTC. The encoded protein is CAWSVRQGLGYGYTF.

The J gene is TRBJ2-3, the V gene TRBV28; 11 nucleotides line up with TRBD2. This CDR3 has 15 amino acids. The germline CDR1 and CDR2 sequences are MDHEN and SYDVKM. V was pared by 8 bases and J by 2 bases, with 6 bases of the junction left unmatched. The CDR3 sequence is CASYLAGGLTDTQYF. The CDR3 DNA follows: TGTGCCAGCTACCTAGCGGGGGGCCTCACAGATACGCAGTATTTT. Based on the CDR3 plus reference TRBV28 and TRBJ2-3, the full variable domain is DVKVTQSSRYLVKRTGEKVFLECVQDMDHENMFWYRQDPGLGLRLIYFSYDVKMKEKGDIPEGYSVSREKKERFSLILESASTNQTSMYLCASYLAGGLTDTQYFGPGTRLTVL.

V is TRBV29-1 and J is TRBJ2-3, with TRBD2 as a possible D gene (5 bases). CDR1 and CDR2 (germline): SQVTM, ANQGSEA. The CDR3 length is 15 residues. CDR3 nucleotides: TGCAGAACGGCGGGCCTGAGTCTTAGCACAGATACGCAGTATTTT. This codes for CRTAGLSLSTDTQYF.

This chain connects TRBV29-1 to TRBJ2-2; TRBD1 aligns across 7 bases. Germline CDR1 SQVTM, CDR2 ANQGSEA. V lost 2 bases to trimming and J lost 8 bases; unmatched junction nucleotides: 5. CDR3 length: 13 amino acids. The chain's CDR3 is CSVEIDREGELFF. The DNA of the CDR3 is TGCAGCGTTGAAATAGACAGGGAGGGGGAGCTGTTTTTT.

Regarding this clone: The sample contains more than one DNA sequence encoding this CDR3. The chain uses TRBV28 and TRBJ2-7; D is undetermined. This CDR3 contains 12 residues. The ends were cut back, 4 bases at V and 0 bases at J, with 4 bases in the middle. Germline values: CDR1 MDHEN, CDR2 SYDVKM. Written as DNA, the CDR3 is TGTGCCAGCAGTTCCAGCTCCTACGAGCAGTACTTC. Its protein is CASSSSSYEQYF.

The CDR3 reads CASSKGGYYGYTF. DNA for the CDR3: TGTGCCAGCAGTAAAGGGGGTTACTATGGCTACACCTTC. The gene calls are TRBV28 and TRBJ1-2; a possible D gene is TRBD1 (6 bases). Germline V gene data show CDR1 as MDHEN and CDR2 as SYDVKM. The CDR3 spans 13 residues. V was pared by 5 bases and J by 3 bases, with 10 bases between.

The gene calls are TRBV6-5 and TRBJ1-5, with TRBD1 as a possible D gene (6 bases). V shed 5 bases and J shed 1 base, with 12 bases lying between them. This CDR3 contains 15 residues. The V gene's germline CDR1 is MNHEY and CDR2 SVGAGI. CDR3 region: CASSQQGISNQPQHF. The CDR3 coding sequence is TGTGCCAGCAGTCAACAGGGCATCAGCAATCAGCCCCAGCATTTT.

In this sample, this clone turned up once. The chain joins TRBV2 to TRBJ1-2; 8 bases align to TRBD1. V trimming: 6 bases; J trimming: 7 bases; junction bases outside the gene matches: 7. Germline values: CDR1 SNHLY, CDR2 FYNNEI. The CDR3 has 13 residues. The CDR3 DNA reads as TGTGCCAGCAGAGGGACAGGCGGAGGTGGCTACACCTTC. Its translation is CASRGTGGGGYTF.

The chain is built from TRBV5-1 and TRBJ1-4, with 9 bases fitting TRBD1. The junction had 14 bases not matched to a gene; V was cut back by 1 base and J by 10 bases. This CDR3 comprises 17 residues. CDR1 is SGHRS, CDR2 YFSETQ, per germline. In nucleotides, the CDR3 is TGCGCCAGCAGCTTGAATACAGGGGGCGCGGGGTCCGGAAAACTGTTTTTT. The encoded protein is CASSLNTGGAGSGKLFF.

V gene TRBV25-1 combines with J gene TRBJ1-2; D unclear. The germline V gene encodes CDR1 MGHDK and CDR2 SYGVNS. The CDR3 has 13 residues. The V end was cut by 0 bases, the J end by 2 bases, with 4 bases between. CDR3 bases: TGTGCCAGCAGTGAATACGGGAACTATGGCTACACCTTC. Translated: CASSEYGNYGYTF.

The V call is TRBV7-9, the J call TRBJ2-1; TRBD2 aligns across 12 bases. The CDR3 totals 15 residues. The ends lost 5 bases at V and 8 bases at J; junction bases unmatched: 7. The V gene's germline CDR1 is SEHNR and CDR2 FQNEAQ (reference sequence). The CDR3 spells CASSPTSGRPDEQFF. The CDR3 coding sequence is TGTGCCAGCAGCCCAACTAGCGGGAGGCCGGATGAGCAGTTCTTC.

This sequence joins TRBV10-3 and TRBJ2-7, with 8 positions matching TRBD2. The V segment lost 3 bases and the J segment 4 bases; nucleotides outside the gene matches: 17. Germline CDR1 reads ENHRY; CDR2 reads SYGVKD. The length of the CDR3 is 18 residues. CDR3 residues: CAISDADSGSILTYEQYF. The CDR3 nucleotides read TGTGCCATCAGTGATGCTGACAGCGGGAGTATCCTTACGTACGAGCAGTACTTC.